A selection of T cell receptor beta chains follows, all from one sample in a study of T cells in Graves' hyperthyroidism and ophthalmopathy. TCRdb called the multiplex PCR reads again in MiXCR, with one record for every CDR3 protein. The sample has roughly 130,000 distinct CDR3 sequences; around 20% are singletons. Input material: blood. The receptors derive from a woman between 50 and 59 years old with Graves' hyperthyroidism that later progressed to Graves' ophthalmopathy. Both conserved end residues are part of each CDR3. D genes are given only for firm matches. Rows may omit the clone size; those that give it use once, few, many or a size class.

d_gene: .
j_gene: TRBJ2-5
len: 15
v_gene: TRBV28
abundance: few
CDR3aa: CASRGGARNQETQYF
CDR3nt: TGTGCCAGCAGAGGTGGGGCCAGAAACCAAGAGACCCAGTACTTC

d_gene: TRBD2
j_gene: TRBJ2-1
len: 17
v_gene: TRBV4-2
abundance: .
CDR3aa: CASSQNGGTSGVNEQFF
CDR3nt: TGTGCCAGCAGCCAAAATGGGGGGACTAGCGGGGTAAATGAGCAGTTCTTC

d_gene: TRBD1
j_gene: TRBJ1-2
len: 14
v_gene: TRBV7-9
abundance: many
CDR3aa: CASSQGQFNYGYTF
CDR3nt: TGTGCCAGCAGCCAGGGACAGTTTAACTATGGCTACACCTTC

d_gene: TRBD2
j_gene: TRBJ2-1
len: 14
v_gene: TRBV28
abundance: few
CDR3aa: CASSTSGSYNEQFF
CDR3nt: TGTGCCAGCAGTACTAGCGGCTCCTACAATGAGCAGTTCTTC

d_gene: .
j_gene: TRBJ2-1
len: 16
v_gene: TRBV5-1
abundance: many
CDR3aa: CASSLNSPPRNDEQFF
CDR3nt: TGCGCCAGCAGCTTGAATAGCCCCCCTCGAAACGATGAGCAGTTCTTC

d_gene: TRBD1
j_gene: TRBJ1-3
len: 16
v_gene: TRBV4-2
abundance: .
CDR3aa: CASSQSLGTGRNTIYF
CDR3nt: TGTGCCAGCAGCCAATCGTTGGGGACAGGGAGAAACACCATATATTTT

d_gene: TRBD2
j_gene: TRBJ2-1
len: 18
v_gene: TRBV18
abundance: many
CDR3aa: CASRNTVSGTSAYNEQFF
CDR3nt: TGTGCCAGCCGAAACACCGTCTCCGGGACTAGCGCATACAATGAGCAGTTCTTC

d_gene: .
j_gene: TRBJ1-4
len: 15
v_gene: TRBV12-3/TRBV12-4
abundance: many
CDR3aa: CASRPFSGPNEKLFF
CDR3nt: TGTGCCAGCAGGCCCTTCTCCGGGCCTAATGAAAAACTGTTTTTT

d_gene: TRBD1
j_gene: TRBJ1-1
len: 15
v_gene: TRBV3-1
abundance: many
CDR3aa: CASSQPGQGSGRTFF
CDR3nt: TGTGCCAGCAGCCAACCGGGACAGGGGAGCGGGAGAACTTTCTTT

d_gene: TRBD2
j_gene: TRBJ2-1
len: 15
v_gene: TRBV20-1
abundance: many
CDR3aa: CSAAAWEGAYNEQFF
CDR3nt: TGCAGTGCAGCAGCTTGGGAGGGAGCCTACAATGAGCAGTTCTTC

d_gene: .
j_gene: TRBJ1-2
len: 13
v_gene: TRBV18
abundance: .
CDR3aa: CASSPQSESIQSF
CDR3nt: TGTGCCAGCTCACCACAATCCGAATCGATCCAATCCTTC